The following is a TCR beta chain sequence with its context. Its antigen is unknown. Molecular barcoding with unique molecular identifiers was used for the TCRbeta library. TCRdb recomputed calls from the PCR reads with MiXCR, one row per CDR3 protein. The sample has fewer than 700,000 distinct CDR3 sequences; 23% are singletons. These data are taken from a study of T-cell reconstitution after alpha-beta-depleted transplantation in children. Overall study results and limits: Surviving recipient T cells and thymic progenitors accounted for the high day-60 TCRbeta diversity observed in some patients. Two months or so post-transplant, alpha-beta T cells reportedly derived from several hundred expanded graft clones. T-cell counts and diversity were attributed mostly to newly produced T cells one year after transplant.

The V segment lost 5 bases and the J segment 7 bases; nucleotides outside the gene matches: 10. Germline assignment: CDR1 SGHTA and CDR2 FQGNSA. The CDR3 is 15 amino acids. The receptor was isolated from a boy under two years old who had a stem cell transplant for acute myeloid leukemia, so the T cells may come from the graft donor. Sequenced material: PBMCs, mostly from graft donor cells, taken 360 days after TCRalphabeta/CD19-depleted stem cell transplant. The chain carries TRBV7-2 and TRBJ2-3; 9 nucleotides align to TRBD1. The CDR3 bases are TGTGCCAGCAGCCCCACGGGACAGGGATTCCATACGCAGTATTTT. Translating gives CASSPTGQGFHTQYF. Looking up the rest from reference TRBV7-2 and TRBJ2-3 gives the full variable domain: GAGVSQSPSNKVTEKGKDVELRCDPISGHTALYWYRQSLGQGLEFLIYFQGNSAPDKSGLPSDRFSAERTGGSVSTLTIQRTQQEDSAVYLCASSPTGQGFHTQYFGPGTRLTVL.